Below, 11 T cell receptor beta chains from the same sample are listed, as sequenced in a study of cytomegalovirus exposure and HLA in healthy donors (dated by TCRdb to 2015 to 2018). Receptors were amplified or captured by the immunoSEQ multiplex PCR assay. For the multiplex PCR, a mixture combining 60 forward primers for TCR Vbeta segments and 13 reverse primers for TCR Jbeta segments was used. The source is immuneACCESS, and TCRdb retained only in-frame sequences with V and J called. Part of the clones is not carried over; for the studies checked, unresolved V genes explain less than half of this, and the remainder is unexplained. The sample data list around 78,000 clones, and about 78% of these were observed just once. Under 1.2% of the sample is held by the ten biggest clonotypes. What was sequenced was PBMCs. These TCRs come from a male donor in good health and CMV-seronegative.

The chain employs TRBV6-5 and TRBJ1-1; 9 bases fit TRBD1. Germline values: CDR1 MNHEY, CDR2 SVGAGI. The V segment lost 4 bases and the J segment 11 bases; nucleotides outside the gene matches: 11. The CDR3 is 14 residues long. Here the CDR3 DNA reads TGTGCCAGCAGTTTAGATACCGGGACAGGGCGGGCTTTCTTT. This translates into CASSLDTGTGRAFF.

The chain combines TRBV30 with TRBJ1-6; 7 bases match TRBD1. The V and J ends lost 3 bases and 10 bases, in that order; junction bases with no gene match: 15. Germline lookup yields CDR1 GTSNPN and CDR2 SVGIG (reference sequence). CDR3 length: 16 amino acids. The DNA for the CDR3 is TGTGCCTGGAGCAACTCCCGACAGGGTTCAAGGTCACCCCTCCACTTT. It encodes CAWSNSRQGSRSPLHF. Filled out from reference TRBV30 and TRBJ1-6, the complete variable domain reads SQTIHQWPATLVQPVGSPLSLECTVEGTSNPNLYWYRQAAGRGLQLLFYSVGIGQISSEVPQNLSASRPQDRQFILSSKKLLLSDSGFYLCAWSNSRQGSRSPLHFGNGTRLTVT.

The chain uses TRBV6-1 and TRBJ1-1, with D perhaps matching TRBD1 (6 bases). The germline V gene encodes CDR1 MNHNS and CDR2 SASEGT. V was cut by 7 bases and J by 6 bases, with 21 bases left in between. The CDR3 consists of 15 residues. The CDR3 coding sequence is TGTGCCAGCAACCTAAGGGGGGGGTCATTTTCTGAAGCTTTCTTT. This translates into CASNLRGGSFSEAFF.

The rearrangement uses TRBV10-3 and TRBJ1-6; 7 nucleotides match TRBD1. The CDR3 runs to 15 residues. Per the germline V gene, CDR1 is ENHRY and CDR2 is SYGVKD. With V trimmed by 2 bases and J by 9 bases, 7 bases remained unmatched. CDR3 in DNA: TGTGCCATCAGTGAGAGACAGGGAGGAGGTTCACCCCTCCACTTT. Amino acid sequence: CAISERQGGGSPLHF.

The chain combines TRBV19 with TRBJ2-2; 9 bases fit TRBD2. The CDR3 spans 14 residues. The V gene end was trimmed by 6 bases and the J gene end by 6 bases; junction bases not matched to a gene: 5. In germline, CDR1 is LNHDA, CDR2 SQIVND (reference sequence). Here the CDR3 DNA reads TGTGCCAGTAGCCAGCGGGGGGCCGCCGGGGAGCTGTTTTTT. It encodes CASSQRGAAGELFF.

The rearrangement uses TRBV13 and TRBJ1-1; unclear D gene. CDR3 size: 13 residues. Germline V CDR1 and CDR2: PRHDT, FYEKMQ (reference sequence). Trimming shortened V by 0 bases and J by 3 bases, and 5 bases separated the two germline ends. DNA of the CDR3: TGTGCCAGCAGCTTAGGCCGCGACACTGAAGCTTTCTTT. Residues: CASSLGRDTEAFF.

This clone was detected only a few times. The chain carries TRBV29-1 and TRBJ2-1, with a tentative D call TRBD2 (6 bases). The CDR3 loop spans 14 amino acids. V was trimmed by 1 base and J by 7 bases, leaving 14 bases between them. Germline CDR1 SQVTM, CDR2 ANQGSEA. The DNA of the CDR3 is TGCAGCGTTGAAGCTGCGACTAGATTTAATGAGCAGTTCTTC. Encoded protein: CSVEAATRFNEQFF.

CDR3 coding DNA: TGTGCCAGCAGCGTTGGGGCCAGACAGGACACAGATACGCAGTATTTT. This translates into CASSVGARQDTDTQYF. The rearrangement uses TRBV9 and TRBJ2-3; D may be TRBD1 (6 bases). The V gene's germline CDR1 is SGDLS and CDR2 YYNGEE. The V end lost 2 bases, the J end lost 2 bases, and 15 bases lay between the germline ends. The CDR3 is 16 amino acids.

V gene TRBV11-2 combines with J gene TRBJ1-1; TRBD1 might be the D (5 bases). The CDR3 extends over 15 amino acids. Germline loops: CDR1 SGHAT, CDR2 FQNNGV. The V and J ends lost 1 base and 4 bases respectively, with 13 bases between them. This chain's CDR3 is CASSLVSGPGTEAFF. In nucleotides, the CDR3 is TGTGCCAGCAGCTTAGTATCAGGGCCGGGCACTGAAGCTTTCTTT. The complete variable domain, with remaining parts taken from reference TRBV11-2 and TRBJ1-1, reads EAGVAQSPRYKIIEKRQSVAFWCNPISGHATLYWYQQILGQGPKLLIQFQNNGVVDDSQLPKDRFSAERLKGVDSTLKIQPAKLEDSAVYLCASSLVSGPGTEAFFGQGTRLTVV.

As to this clone: The junction does not match germline at one end; this may be a read error. The chain employs TRBV25-1 and TRBJ1-5, with 7 bases fitting TRBD1. The germline V gene encodes CDR1 MGHDK and CDR2 SYGVNS. This CDR3 has 13 amino acids. The CDR3 sequence is CASSGQGQQPQNF. CDR3 nucleotides: TGTGCCAGCAGTGGACAGGGACAACAGCCCCAGAATTTT.

This clone has only a few counts. The chain has TRBV2 and TRBJ2-1, with TRBD1 as a possible D gene (6 bases). Per germline, CDR1 SNHLY and CDR2 FYNNEI. The CDR3 contains 16 residues. The V end was cut by 8 bases, the J end by 1 base, with 18 bases between. For the CDR3, the DNA is TGTGCCAGCCCAGCACCGGACAGCTTTTCCTACAATGAGCAGTTCTTC. This gives the protein CASPAPDSFSYNEQFF.